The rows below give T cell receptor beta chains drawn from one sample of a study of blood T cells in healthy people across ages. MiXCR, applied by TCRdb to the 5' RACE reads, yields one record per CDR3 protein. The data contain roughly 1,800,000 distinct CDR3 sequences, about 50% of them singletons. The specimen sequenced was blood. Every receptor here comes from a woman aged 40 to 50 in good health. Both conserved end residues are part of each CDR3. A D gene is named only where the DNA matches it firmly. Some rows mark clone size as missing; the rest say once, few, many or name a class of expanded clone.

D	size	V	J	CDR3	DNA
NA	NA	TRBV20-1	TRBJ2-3	CSARDVSGTDTQYF	TGCAGTGCTAGAGACGTGTCCGGGACAGATACGCAGTATTTT
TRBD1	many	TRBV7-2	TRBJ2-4	CASSPDRGLAKNIQYF	TGTGCCAGCAGCCCCGACAGGGGGCTAGCCAAAAACATTCAGTACTTC
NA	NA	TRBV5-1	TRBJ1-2	CASRHPHGGYTF	TGCGCCAGCAGACATCCCCATGGCGGCTACACCTTC
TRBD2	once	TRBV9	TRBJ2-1	CASSKTSGESYNEQFF	TGTGCCAGCAGCAAAACTAGCGGGGAATCCTACAATGAGCAGTTCTTC
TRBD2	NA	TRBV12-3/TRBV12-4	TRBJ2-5	CASKGLAGGQAETQYF	TGTGCCAGCAAGGGACTAGCGGGGGGCCAGGCGGAGACCCAGTACTTC
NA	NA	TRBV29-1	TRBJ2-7	CSVAGIGTYEQYF	TGCAGCGTTGCAGGGATAGGAACCTACGAGCAGTACTTC
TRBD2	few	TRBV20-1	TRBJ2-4	CSASRAGATKNIQYF	TGCAGTGCTAGCAGAGCGGGGGCCACCAAAAACATTCAGTACTTC
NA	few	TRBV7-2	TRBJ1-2	CASSLSGADPAGYTF	TGTGCCAGCAGCTTATCGGGGGCGGATCCGGCAGGCTACACCTTC
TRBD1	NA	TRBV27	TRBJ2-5	CASSTLQGVGETQYF	TGTGCCAGCAGTACCCTACAGGGGGTGGGGGAGACCCAGTACTTC
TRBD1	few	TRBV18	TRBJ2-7	CASSPGQGHSYEQYF	TGTGCCAGCTCGCCAGGACAGGGGCACTCCTACGAGCAGTACTTC
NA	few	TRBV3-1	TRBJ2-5	CASRRSLTQYF	TGTGCCAGCAGGAGGTCTTTGACCCAGTACTTC
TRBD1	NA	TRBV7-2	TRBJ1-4	CASSSQTWPRDRHEKLFF	TGTGCCAGCAGCTCCCAGACTTGGCCCCGGGACAGGCATGAAAAACTGTTTTTT
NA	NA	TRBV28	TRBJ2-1	CASSLVGGTRSEQFF	TGTGCCAGCAGTTTAGTGGGGGGCACCAGGAGTGAGCAGTTCTTC
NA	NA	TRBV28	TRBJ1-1	CASPPSGSGTEAFF	TGTGCCAGCCCCCCGTCGGGGTCGGGCACTGAAGCTTTCTTT
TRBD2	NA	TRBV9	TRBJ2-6	CASSVLAGSGANVLTF	TGTGCCAGCAGCGTACTAGCGGGGTCTGGGGCCAACGTCCTGACTTTC
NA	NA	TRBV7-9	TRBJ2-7	CASSLKVGPDHEQYF	TGTGCCAGCAGCCTAAAGGTGGGACCGGACCACGAGCAGTACTTC
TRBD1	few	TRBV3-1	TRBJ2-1	CASSPDRGVYNEQFF	TGTGCCAGCAGCCCTGACAGGGGGGTCTACAATGAGCAGTTCTTC